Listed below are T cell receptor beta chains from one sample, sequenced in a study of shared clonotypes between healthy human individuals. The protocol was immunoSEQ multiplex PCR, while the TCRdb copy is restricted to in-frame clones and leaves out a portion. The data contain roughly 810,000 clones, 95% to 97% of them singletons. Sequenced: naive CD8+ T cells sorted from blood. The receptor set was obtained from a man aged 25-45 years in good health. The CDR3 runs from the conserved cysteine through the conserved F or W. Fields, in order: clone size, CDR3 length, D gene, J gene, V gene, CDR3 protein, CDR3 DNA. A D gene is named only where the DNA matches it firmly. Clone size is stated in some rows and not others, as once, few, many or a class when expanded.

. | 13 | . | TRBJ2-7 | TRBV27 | CASSLRFWYEQYF | TGTGCCAGCAGTTTGAGGTTTTGGTACGAGCAGTACTTC
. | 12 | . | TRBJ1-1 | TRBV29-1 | CSVGMRNTEAFF | TGCAGCGTTGGAATGAGGAACACTGAAGCTTTCTTT
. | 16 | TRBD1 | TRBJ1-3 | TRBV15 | CATSGPPGQGLDTIYF | TGTGCCACCAGCGGACCCCCGGGACAGGGTTTGGACACCATATATTTT
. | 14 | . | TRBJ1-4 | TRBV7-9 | CASSLKAPGEKLFF | TGTGCCAGCAGCTTAAAAGCCCCGGGGGAAAAACTGTTTTTT
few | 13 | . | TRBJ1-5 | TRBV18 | CASSPGSFQPQHF | TGTGCCAGCTCACCAGGTTCCTTCCAGCCCCAGCATTTT
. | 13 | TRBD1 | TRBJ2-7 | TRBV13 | CASSLTGQYEQYF | TGTGCCAGCAGCCTGACAGGGCAGTACGAGCAGTACTTC
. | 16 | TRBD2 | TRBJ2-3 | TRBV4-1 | CASSQRLATGTDTQYF | TGCGCCAGCAGTCAGAGACTAGCGACTGGTACAGATACGCAGTATTTT
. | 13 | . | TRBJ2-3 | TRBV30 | CAWSVLGTDTQYF | TGTGCCTGGAGTGTACTTGGCACAGATACGCAGTATTTT
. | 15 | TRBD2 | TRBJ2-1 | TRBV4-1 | CASSQDPSGRDEQFF | TGCGCCAGCAGCCAAGATCCGAGCGGGAGGGATGAGCAGTTCTTC
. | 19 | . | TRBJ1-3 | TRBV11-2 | CASSLDALGFPSSGNTIYF | TGTGCCAGCAGCTTAGATGCTCTCGGGTTCCCGAGCTCTGGAAACACCATATATTTT
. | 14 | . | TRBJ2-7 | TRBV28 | CASSLWQGFYEQYF | TGTGCCAGCAGTTTATGGCAGGGTTTCTACGAGCAGTACTTC
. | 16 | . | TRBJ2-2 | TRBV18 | CASSPRHQANTGELFF | TGTGCCAGCTCACCACGCCACCAGGCGAACACCGGGGAGCTGTTTTTT
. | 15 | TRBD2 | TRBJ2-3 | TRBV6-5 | CASSPTSGNADTQYF | TGTGCCAGCAGTCCCACTAGCGGGAACGCAGATACGCAGTATTTT
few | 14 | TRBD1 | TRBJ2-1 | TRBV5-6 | CASSPGQGRYEQFF | TGTGCCAGCAGCCCGGGACAGGGGCGCTATGAGCAGTTCTTC
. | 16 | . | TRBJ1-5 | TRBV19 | CASSIYWTASNQPQHF | TGTGCCAGTAGTATATATTGGACAGCAAGCAATCAGCCCCAGCATTTT
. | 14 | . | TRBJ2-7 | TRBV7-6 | CASSRDRSSYEQYF | TGTGCCAGCAGCCGAGACAGGAGCTCCTACGAGCAGTACTTC
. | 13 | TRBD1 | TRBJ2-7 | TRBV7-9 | CASKGQGVYEQYF | TGTGCCAGCAAAGGACAGGGGGTTTACGAGCAGTACTTC
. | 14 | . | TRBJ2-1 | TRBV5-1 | CASKGTGDYNEQFF | TGCGCCAGCAAGGGTACGGGGGACTACAATGAGCAGTTCTTC
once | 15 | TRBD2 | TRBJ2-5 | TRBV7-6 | CASSLGSSGQETRYF | TGTGCCAGCAGCTTAGGGTCTAGCGGGCAAGAGACCCGGTACTTC
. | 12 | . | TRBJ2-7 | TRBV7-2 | CASRTGLSEQYF | TGTGCCAGCAGAACAGGGTTAAGCGAGCAGTACTTC
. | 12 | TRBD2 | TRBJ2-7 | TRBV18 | CASSPYGGEQYF | TGTGCCAGCTCCCCCTACGGGGGGGAGCAGTACTTC
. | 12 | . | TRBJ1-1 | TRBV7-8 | CASSPWNTEAFF | TGTGCCAGCAGCCCATGGAACACTGAAGCTTTCTTT
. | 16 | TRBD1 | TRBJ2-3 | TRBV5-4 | CASTPAGTGNSDTQYF | TGTGCCAGCACCCCGGCCGGGACAGGAAACTCAGATACGCAGTATTTT
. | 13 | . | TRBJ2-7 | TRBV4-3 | CASSSGQGYEQYF | TGCGCCAGCAGCTCGGGACAAGGCTACGAGCAGTACTTC
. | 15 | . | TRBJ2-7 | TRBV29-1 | CSVEDLEGKNYEQYF | TGCAGCGTTGAAGATCTTGAAGGGAAAAACTACGAGCAGTACTTC
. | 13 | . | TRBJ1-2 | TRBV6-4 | CASSVGYNYGYTF | TGTGCCAGCAGTGTAGGTTATAACTATGGCTACACCTTC
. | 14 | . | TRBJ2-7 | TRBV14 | CASSQLSEAYEQYF | TGTGCCAGCAGCCAATTGTCTGAAGCCTACGAGCAGTACTTC
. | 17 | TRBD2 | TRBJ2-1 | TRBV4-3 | CASSQDLTSGAYNEQFF | TGCGCCAGCAGCCAAGACCTGACTAGCGGAGCCTACAATGAGCAGTTCTTC
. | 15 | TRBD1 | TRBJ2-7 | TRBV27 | CASSTPGQGAYEQYF | TGTGCCAGCAGTACTCCGGGACAGGGGGCCTACGAGCAGTACTTC
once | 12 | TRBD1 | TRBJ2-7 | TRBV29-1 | CSVVRGPYEQYF | TGCAGCGTGGTCAGGGGGCCCTACGAGCAGTACTTC
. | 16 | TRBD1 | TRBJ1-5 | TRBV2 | CASSQTGGRSNQPQHF | TGTGCCAGCAGTCAAACAGGGGGCAGATCCAATCAGCCCCAGCATTTT
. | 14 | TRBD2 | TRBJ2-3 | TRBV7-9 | CASTAGGGTDTQYF | TGTGCCAGCACCGCGGGAGGGGGCACAGATACGCAGTATTTT
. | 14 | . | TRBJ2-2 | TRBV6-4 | CASRATDQTGELFF | TGTGCCAGCAGAGCAACCGACCAGACCGGGGAGCTGTTTTTT
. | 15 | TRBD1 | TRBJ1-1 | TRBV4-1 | CASSQATGVNTEAFF | TGCGCCAGCAGCCAAGCGACAGGGGTAAACACTGAAGCTTTCTTT
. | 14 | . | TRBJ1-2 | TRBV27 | CASSLAGPGYGYTF | TGTGCCAGCAGTTTAGCCGGCCCAGGCTATGGCTACACCTTC
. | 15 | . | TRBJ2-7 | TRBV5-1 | CASSLAGDGSYEQYF | TGCGCCAGCAGCTTGGCCGGGGATGGGAGCTACGAGCAGTACTTC
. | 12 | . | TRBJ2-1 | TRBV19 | CASSYSGNEQFF | TGTGCCAGTAGTTATTCCGGTAATGAGCAGTTCTTC
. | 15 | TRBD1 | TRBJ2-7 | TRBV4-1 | CASSQVIGQGGEQYF | TGCGCCAGCAGCCAAGTTATAGGACAGGGAGGCGAGCAGTACTTC
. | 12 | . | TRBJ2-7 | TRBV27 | CASSSGGIEQYF | TGTGCCAGCAGTTCAGGTGGGATCGAGCAGTACTTC
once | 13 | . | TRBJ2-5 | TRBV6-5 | CASSYSQGGAQYF | TGTGCCAGCAGTTACTCCCAGGGGGGGGCCCAGTACTTC
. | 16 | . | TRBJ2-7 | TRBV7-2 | CASSLGRRGPPYEQYF | TGTGCCAGCAGCTTAGGGCGTAGGGGACCCCCCTACGAGCAGTACTTC
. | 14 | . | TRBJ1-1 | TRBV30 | CAWIPRGSNTEAFF | TGTGCCTGGATCCCCCGGGGTTCGAACACTGAAGCTTTCTTT